This T cell receptor beta chain emerged from a study of response to subunit inactivated influenza vaccine. Per the germline V gene, CDR1 is MNHNS and CDR2 is SASEGT. CDR3 size: 15 residues. After removal of 6 bases from V and 4 bases from J, the junction contained 8 bases not matched to a gene. MiXCR, applied by TCRdb to the RT-PCR reads, yields one record per CDR3 protein. The sample holds about 540,000 distinct CDR3 sequences, approximately 22% seen once. This clonotype was observed a handful of times. These data were also filed under a second study, of T cells expressing NK-cell markers. This second study says: The authors generated TCR beta cDNA through 5'RACE template switching with UMIs.

This TCR was sampled from a man aged 50 to 60 who received an inactivated influenza vaccine. Sequencing was performed on CD4+ T cells sorted from PBMCs, taken 11 to 12 days after vaccination. This chain uses TRBV6-1 with TRBJ1-2, with 10 bases lining up with TRBD1. The CDR3 region is CASSDVGQGVYGYTF. The CDR3 DNA reads as TGTGCCAGCAGCGACGTTGGACAGGGGGTCTATGGCTACACCTTC.